The rows below give T cell receptor beta chains drawn from one sample of a study of T-cell reconstitution after alpha-beta-depleted transplantation in children. MiXCR was run by TCRdb on the PCR reads, yielding one entry per CDR3 protein. The sample lists some 590,000 distinct CDR3 sequences, approximately 10% seen once, with less than 5% in the top ten. Here the sequenced sample was PBMCs from the stem cell graft donor, taken from the stem cell graft. These receptors all come from a human donor who donated a stem cell graft to a child with acute myeloid leukemia. The CDR3 runs from the conserved cysteine through the conserved F or W. Each record gives: J gene, V gene, CDR3 protein.

TRBJ2-5,TRBV5-1,CASSLSAETQYF
TRBJ2-1,TRBV29-1,CSVESPVDEQFF
TRBJ2-3,TRBV29-1,CSVKAGASTDTQYF
TRBJ2-6,TRBV12-3/TRBV12-4,CASSLARPGGANVLTF
TRBJ2-1,TRBV5-1,CASSFSDIQSGNEQFF
TRBJ2-7,TRBV7-2,CASSLSTSGRLYEQYF
TRBJ2-1,TRBV20-1,CSAPTVGSAGNEQFF
TRBJ2-5,TRBV20-1,CSAPQGRSLSETQYF
TRBJ2-7,TRBV7-9,CASSARDTYEQYF
TRBJ2-7,TRBV7-8,CASSPPGGEQYF
TRBJ2-2,TRBV12-3/TRBV12-4,CASTRGLAGLNTGELFF
TRBJ2-2,TRBV12-3/TRBV12-4,CASTRAGGPNTGELFF
TRBJ2-3,TRBV6-2/TRBV6-3,CASSPNIQGHTQYF
TRBJ1-4,TRBV29-1,CSVSGSRNEKLFF
TRBJ2-5,TRBV20-1,CSALLAGGPTETQYF
TRBJ2-2,TRBV29-1,CSSRTSGAGELFF
TRBJ2-5,TRBV20-1,CSAITPGRQETQYF
TRBJ2-5,TRBV12-5,CASGTEGETQYF
TRBJ2-7,TRBV20-1,CSAGVGSSYEQYF
TRBJ2-5,TRBV4-1,CASSQTTGVRETQYF
TRBJ2-1,TRBV6-1,CASSETAGPYNEQFF
TRBJ2-1,TRBV5-1,CASSEPGLPSLF
TRBJ2-1,TRBV7-2,CASSSGPQRDEQFF
TRBJ2-4,TRBV5-1,CASSPTPNGAKNIQYF
TRBJ2-1,TRBV10-3,CAISEGGIYEQFF
TRBJ2-3,TRBV7-9,CASSLAGYSTDTQYF
TRBJ2-7,TRBV4-3,CASSQLEGSYEQYF
TRBJ2-1,TRBV12-3/TRBV12-4,CASSHRQGAERNEQFF
TRBJ2-1,TRBV6-1,CASSQEVAGVGEQFF
TRBJ1-4,TRBV20-1,CSAKRGDRPEKLFF
TRBJ1-6,TRBV5-8,CASSLVVLSYNSPLHF
TRBJ2-2,TRBV5-1,CASSFLRNTGELFF
TRBJ2-3,TRBV7-2,CASSLGGLADTQYF
TRBJ2-6,TRBV20-1,CRTGTPDSGANVLTF
TRBJ2-5,TRBV6-5,CASSYVGSGQETQYF
TRBJ2-1,TRBV6-2/TRBV6-3,CASRLRGDSYNEQFF
TRBJ2-7,TRBV12-3/TRBV12-4,CASSLAGGTLYEQYF
TRBJ2-7,TRBV5-6,CASSSDGSGRIYEQYF
TRBJ2-7,TRBV12-3/TRBV12-4,CASSNRGPDWYEQYF